This T cell receptor beta chain was sequenced in a study of OX40 agonist ivuxolimab in advanced cancers. Study overall: Three individuals attained partial responses, comprising one hepatocellular carcinoma case and two cutaneous melanoma cases.

This clone was seen a single time. What it binds is not known. Study results and caveats: Fewer expanded clones were found on average in CD4+ than in CD8+ T cells. Some patients who did not respond also had low normalized T-cell clonal expansion. Antigens targeted by the expanded peripheral T cells were not determined.

TCRdb's copy holds only in-frame clones and misses some; the assay was immunoSEQ multiplex PCR. The sample has 50,000 or so clones, roughly 91% seen once. CDR3 length: 15 amino acids. From germline, CDR1 is SGHNT and CDR2 YYREEE (reference sequence). Trimming removed 4 bases from V and 1 base from J, with 15 bases in between. The source was CD4+ or CD8+ T cells sorted from blood, collected in a trial of the OX40 agonist ivuxolimab. The TCR comes from an adult with an advanced solid tumor such as melanoma, head and neck, liver or kidney cancer. V is TRBV5-4 and J is TRBJ2-7; D is unclear. CDR3 DNA: TGTGCCAGCAGCCGCGTCGACGGACCATCCTACGAGCAGTACTTC. This sequence encodes CASSRVDGPSYEQYF.